The rows below give T cell receptor beta chains drawn from one sample of a study of sequential checkpoint blockade in melanoma. The assay was immunoSEQ multiplex PCR, and TCRdb's table has in-frame clones only and misses some. The repertoire consists of around 18,000 clones, with approximately 74% occurring once and the leading ten covering 30% to 40%. Material: CD8+ T cells sorted from blood (inferred from file names), obtained from a patient given nivolumab and ipilimumab in sequence. These receptors came from a human donor with melanoma. Each CDR3 is given with its conserved first and last residue. A D gene is named only where the DNA matches it firmly. Rows may omit the clone size; those that give it use once, few, many or a size class.

j_call v_call clone_size d_call cdr3_nt cdr3_aa
TRBJ1-2 TRBV21-1 . . TGTGCCAGCAGCAAAGGGGGGACAAGTAATAACTATGGCTACACCTTC CASSKGGTSNNYGYTF
TRBJ1-2 TRBV15 . . TGTGCCACCAGCAGAGATCGGGAGGAATTCTATGGCTACACCTTC CATSRDREEFYGYTF
TRBJ1-2 TRBV9 . TRBD1 TGTGCCAGCAGCGAAACAGGGGAGATACCTAACTATGGCTACACCTTC CASSETGEIPNYGYTF
TRBJ2-7 TRBV15 . TRBD1 TGTGCCACCAGCAGGGATCGACAGGGAGCCTACGAGCAGTACTTC CATSRDRQGAYEQYF
TRBJ2-7 TRBV27 . TRBD2 TGTGCCAGCAGTTCCGGGACTAGCCCCCACTACGAGCAGTACTTC CASSSGTSPHYEQYF
TRBJ1-1 TRBV6-5 . TRBD1 TGTGCCAGCAGTTACGCAGCCAGGGGGATCGCCACTGAAGCTTTCTTT CASSYAARGIATEAFF
TRBJ2-1 TRBV11-3 . . TGTGCCAGCAGCCTAGACATGGGGGGCTCCTACAATGAGCAGTTCTTC CASSLDMGGSYNEQFF
TRBJ2-7 TRBV28 . . TGTGCCAGCAGTACCCCACAGGGTTACTACGAGCAGTACTTC CASSTPQGYYEQYF
TRBJ2-1 TRBV27 . . TGTGCCAGCAGTACCCTGGCGGGCCTCTCCTACAATGAGCAGTTCTTC CASSTLAGLSYNEQFF
TRBJ1-5 TRBV6-5 once TRBD1 TGTGCCAGCAGCCCGGGCACAGGGGAAGTTCAGCCCCAGCATTTT CASSPGTGEVQPQHF
TRBJ2-3 TRBV7-2 . TRBD2 TGTGCCAGCAGCTTAGCGACCCCAGCGGGGGTCACAGATACGCAGTATTTT CASSLATPAGVTDTQYF
TRBJ1-1 TRBV7-2 . . TGTGCCAGCAGCTTAGGGACACATATTGAAGCTTTCTTT CASSLGTHIEAFF
TRBJ2-5 TRBV6-4 . . TGTGCCAGCAGCGACGGAGCAGGGGAAGAGACCCAGTACTTC CASSDGAGEETQYF
TRBJ2-3 TRBV7-9 . TRBD2 TGTGCCAGCAGCCCAGTCGGAGCGGGAGTTAAAGATACGCAGTATTTT CASSPVGAGVKDTQYF
TRBJ1-1 TRBV6-4 few . TGTGCCAGCAGTGACTCCACGGACTCTCCTGAAGCTTTCTTT CASSDSTDSPEAFF
TRBJ2-5 TRBV10-2 . TRBD2 TGCGCCAGCAGTGAGTGGGCGGGAGGTGGCGAAGAGACCCAGTACTTC CASSEWAGGGEETQYF
TRBJ1-5 TRBV7-8 . . TGTGCCAGCAGTTACAGGGATAGCAATCAGCCCCAGCATTTT CASSYRDSNQPQHF
TRBJ2-1 TRBV14 medium-sized . TGTGCCAGCAGCCAAGCGAGCCGACTAACGAGTGAGCAGTTCTTC CASSQASRLTSEQFF
TRBJ2-3 TRBV27 . . TGTGCCAGCAGTCCCAAGGCAGGGTTAACAGATACGCAGTATTTT CASSPKAGLTDTQYF
TRBJ2-7 TRBV27 . . TGTGCCAGCAGTTTTCAAGGGGGCGAGCAGTACTTC CASSFQGGEQYF
TRBJ2-3 TRBV4-2 . TRBD2 TGTGCCAGCAGCCAAGAGAGACTAGCGGGGTTGACAGATACGCAGTATTTT CASSQERLAGLTDTQYF
TRBJ2-7 TRBV27 . . TGTGCCAGCAGTTCGACAGGCTCCTACGAGCAGTACTTC CASSSTGSYEQYF
TRBJ1-2 TRBV6-5 . . TGTGCCAGCAGTTCAGGTTCTGGAGGCTACACCTTC CASSSGSGGYTF
TRBJ2-7 TRBV7-6 . . TGTGCCAGCAGCTCCCGTACAGTCGTCAACGAGCAGTACTTC CASSSRTVVNEQYF
TRBJ1-5 TRBV6-1 . . TGTGCCAGCAAGGCAGGGAACAATCAGCCCCAGCATTTT CASKAGNNQPQHF
TRBJ2-1 TRBV29-1 . . TGCAGCGGTGACGCGGGGAATGAGCAGTTCTTC CSGDAGNEQFF
TRBJ2-7 TRBV2 . . TGTGCCAGCATTACCCGGGACACCTCCTTCTACGAGCAGTACTTC CASITRDTSFYEQYF